Included here is one TCR beta chain sequence, with context. This entry comes from a study of technical replicates of blood from a handful of donors. Libraries were prepared by immunoSEQ multiplex PCR; TCRdb keeps only in-frame clonotypes and omits some of them. The profile shows approximately 81,000 clones, 90% to 97% of them singletons. Looked up from germline, CDR1 is SGHDN and CDR2 is FVKESK. V trimming: 4 bases; J trimming: 1 base; junction bases outside the gene matches: 4. The CDR3 is made up of 15 amino acids. The chain uses TRBV14 and TRBJ2-5; TRBD1 aligns across 9 bases. What was sequenced was T cells isolated from PBMCs. The sequence was collected from a human donor in good health. The CDR3 is CASSRGQGIQETQYF. As DNA, the CDR3 is TGTGCCAGCAGCCGAGGACAGGGGATCCAAGAGACCCAGTACTTC.